This entry concerns a single T cell receptor beta chain. This clone was detected a few times. Its specific antigen is unknown. Base qualities are missing; no much larger clone stands one base away. The time point label, as the study defines it: about 25 weeks on oral tofacitinib. The treatment or condition label for this specimen denotes: oral pan-JAK inhibitor, 5-10 mg twice daily. From alopecia areata patients, peripheral blood was collected along with lesional scalp punch biopsies. PBMCs were separated by density centrifugation and stained for CD3, CD4 and CD8, after which CD4+ and CD8+ T cells were sorted on a FACSAria. This record belongs to a study of CD8+ T cells in alopecia areata (dated 2018 in TCRdb). About the full investigation: The treated patients took part in an open-label pilot trial in which moderate-to-severe alopecia areata was treated with oral tofacitinib at 5 to 10 mg twice daily. The study used high-throughput TCRbeta sequencing to examine T cell clonal expansion in alopecia areata, in both the C3H/HeJ mouse model and human patients. TCRbeta CDR3 regions were amplified by immunoSEQ multiplex PCR with 35 Vbeta forward and 13 Jbeta reverse primers. Biopsies were taken from tofacitinib-treated patients at baseline and at 4 and 24 weeks of treatment, and a later scalp biopsy was taken in several of the tofacitinib-treated patients. In humans, TCRbeta sequencing was performed on scalp tissue and on sorted CD4+ and CD8+ peripheral blood T cells from healthy controls and from patients with patchy or totalis/universalis alopecia areata. Tofacitinib was given for 6 to 18 months, followed by 6 months of follow-up off drug to assess delayed response and recurrence. Scalp clonality was compared among normal scalp (n=4), patchy alopecia areata scalp (n=8), and alopecia totalis/universalis scalp (n=8). Disease severity in treated patients was measured with the SALT score, which quantifies the percentage of affected scalp surface area. The RNA source kit depended on sample type: the PAXgene miRNA kit for fixed scalp, the miRNeasy kit for PBMCs, and the RNeasy kit for mouse skin.

The receptor library was made with the immunoSEQ multiplex PCR assay. To provide template for TCR sequencing, every sample had RNA extracted and reverse transcribed into cDNA. First-strand cDNA was synthesized with SuperScript III using a 2:1 mix of oligo-dT and random hexamers. A synthetic immune receptor repertoire was used to assess amplification bias, and residual bias was removed computationally. The paper's processing steps were these. Raw reads were preprocessed to remove errors, and CDR3 was defined by IMGT conventions from the conserved cysteine to phenylalanine. Clonality was computed as 1 minus the Shannon entropy, with the entropy normalized by log2 of the number of productive unique TCRs. Whether each scalp clone was CD4 or CD8 was inferred by checking scalp TCRbeta sequences against the CD4 and CD8 repertoires from sorted blood. TCRdb took over this immuneACCESS table, retaining in-frame rearrangements with V and J assigned. Such tables are incomplete; in checked studies, under half of the missing clones stem from an unresolved V gene, and the remainder is unexplained. The V and J calls and the clone size are those of that table, but D and trimming were determined from the DNA. The sample table shows approximately 280,000 clones, and about three fifths are seen once. Around 1.7% of the sample lies in the top ten.

Overall study results and their limits: Resident alphabeta T cells in normal human skin are also sequenced, complicating scalp TCR repertoire analysis, unlike mouse skin dominated by gammadelta T cells. Because the treated cohort was small and included a single nonresponder, larger studies are needed to assess links between baseline CD8+ expansion and response. Lesional scalp, especially in alopecia totalis/universalis, showed higher clonality and more expanded CD8+ clones than normal scalp, suggesting antigenic drive. Tofacitinib significantly decreased scalp clonality and the number of expanded CD8+ clones among the top 100 scalp clones. Shared TCR sequences between patients were less evident than in mice, which may be partly attributable to HLA diversity in the patient population. Many expanded lesional clones were found to persist in scalp and blood during tofacitinib treatment, and relapse after treatment cessation may be partly explained by this persistence.

The CDR3 has 16 amino acids, counting the end cysteine and phenylalanine. The CDR3 DNA has 48 bases and is translated from base 1. Per the germline V gene, SGHRS is the CDR1 and YFSETQ is the CDR2. V and J are trimmed by 0 bases and 0 bases, and the gene matches miss 0 bases of the junction. The chain links TRBV5-1 with TRBJ2-3, with TRBD2 matching 11 junction bases. The sample consisted of CD4+ T cells sorted from blood, taken at week 24, from a patient treated with tofacitinib. This TCR came from a human donor with alopecia areata. The CDR3 in this case is CASSLGLAGSTDTQYF. The nucleotides read TGCGCCAGCAGCTTGGGACTAGCGGGGAGCACAGATACGCAGTATTTT.